This T cell receptor (beta chain) is from a study of CD8+CD57+ T cells in acquired aplastic anemia. Study-level background: Average DNA yield from sorted CD4+ and CD8+ cells was around 3 ug. Study-level results: Patients versus controls showed no significant CD8+ Simpson's diversity difference. The number of CD8+ CDR3 sequences shared by patients and controls was approximately 30.

Previously, flow cytometry had revealed CD8+CD57+ cell expansion in the patients chosen for sequencing. TCR beta VDJ and CDR3 profiles were obtained from a genomic DNA template. TCRdb fed the reads into MiXCR, producing one record per CDR3 protein. This table has some 200,000 distinct CDR3 sequences, 65% appearing once. V gave up 0 bases and J gave up 6 bases, with 4 bases separating them. Germline V CDR1 and CDR2: SGHRS, YFSETQ. The CDR3 covers 12 residues. This clonotype was picked up many times. The antigen remains undetermined. The clonotype was recovered from a human donor with aplastic anemia. Sequenced sample: sorted CD4+, CD8+, or CD8+CD57+ T cells (not recorded which) from PBMCs. The rearrangement uses TRBV5-1 and TRBJ2-1, with D unclear. The CDR3, as DNA: TGCGCCAGCAGCTTGGTGCCCAATGAGCAGTTCTTC. Amino acids: CASSLVPNEQFF.